Listed below are T cell receptor beta chains from one sample, sequenced in a study of blood T cell repertoires in COVID-19. Data came from immunoSEQ multiplex PCR; TCRdb stores just in-frame clones and leaves some out. In the table there are roughly 86,000 clones, approximately 85% of which are singletons. The sample taken for sequencing was peripheral blood. These receptors all come from a woman over 75 with COVID-19, enrolled during active disease. CDR3s include the opening cysteine and the closing phenylalanine or tryptophan. The D gene is left open where the match is weak. The size entry is marked missing in some rows and otherwise reads once, few, many or a size class.

v_call,clone_size,d_call,j_call,cdr3_nt,cdr3_aa
TRBV7-2,.,TRBD2,TRBJ2-1,TGTGCCAGCAGCCCCCCAGGACTAGCGGGGGGGCGGGATGAGCAGTTCTTC,CASSPPGLAGGRDEQFF
TRBV7-8,once,.,TRBJ2-7,TGTGCCAGCAGCCTATACTACGAGCAGTACTTC,CASSLYYEQYF
TRBV18,.,.,TRBJ2-7,TGTGCCAGCTCACCGGCATCTGGGGGGGAGCAGTACTTC,CASSPASGGEQYF
TRBV6-5,.,.,TRBJ2-7,TGTGCCAGCAGTTACGGTCCCCCGGAGACCTACGAGCAGTACTTC,CASSYGPPETYEQYF
TRBV24-1,.,.,TRBJ1-2,TGTGCCACCATCCCGGCGGATGGCTACACCTTC,CATIPADGYTF
TRBV9,.,TRBD1,TRBJ2-3,TGTGCCAGCAGCGTCAGACAGGGCCTGAGCACAGATACGCAGTATTTT,CASSVRQGLSTDTQYF
TRBV5-4,.,TRBD1,TRBJ1-1,TGTGCCAGCAGCTTAGGACAGGGGTACACTGAAGCTTTCTTT,CASSLGQGYTEAFF
TRBV29-1,.,TRBD2,TRBJ2-5,TGCAGCGTTGACGTAGCGGGAGTGGGTGAGACCCAGTACTTC,CSVDVAGVGETQYF
TRBV3-1/TRBV3-2,.,TRBD1,TRBJ1-2,TGTGCCAGCAGCCATTGGCCCACAGGGGCCCATGGCTACACCTTC,CASSHWPTGAHGYTF
TRBV3-1/TRBV3-2,.,.,TRBJ1-4,TGTGCCAGCAGCCAAGGAGTGTTTAATGAAAAACTGTTTTTT,CASSQGVFNEKLFF
TRBV18,.,.,TRBJ1-2,TGTGCCAGCTCACCACCGGCGGGGAGTGGCGGCTACACCTTC,CASSPPAGSGGYTF
TRBV19,.,TRBD2,TRBJ2-2,TGTGCCAGTAGTATAGGTTGGACTAGCGGGAAGGGCACCGGGGAGCTGTTTTTT,CASSIGWTSGKGTGELFF
TRBV27,.,.,TRBJ2-7,TGTGCCAGCAGTTTATCGGGGGGGGCGCGGGTATCCTACGAGCAGTACTTC,CASSLSGGARVSYEQYF
TRBV19,.,TRBD1,TRBJ2-4,TGTGCCAGTAGTAGCGGACAGGGGGGCATTCAGTACTTC,CASSSGQGGIQYF
TRBV5-6,.,TRBD2,TRBJ2-3,TGTGCCAGCAGCTTGGCGCCTAGCGGGAGGGCTAAAGATACGCAGTATTTT,CASSLAPSGRAKDTQYF
TRBV6-5,.,TRBD2,TRBJ2-3,TGTGCCAGCAGTTTGGGACTAGCGGGCGCGCAGTATTTT,CASSLGLAGAQYF
TRBV28,once,.,TRBJ1-1,TGTGCCACTGAGAGGTTCGGAGTAGCTTTCTTT,CATERFGVAFF
TRBV28,.,.,TRBJ1-5,TGTGCCAGCAGTTTATCAGGGTGGGCTCAGCCCCAGCATTTT,CASSLSGWAQPQHF
TRBV19,.,.,TRBJ1-5,TGTGCCAGTAGTATTACGGCCGGACAGAAGAATCAGCCCCAGCATTTT,CASSITAGQKNQPQHF
TRBV6-9,.,TRBD1,TRBJ1-1,TGTGCCAGCAGTTCTCCTCGGACAGGGGAGACGGACACTGAAGCTTTCTTT,CASSSPRTGETDTEAFF
TRBV20-1,.,.,TRBJ2-5,TGCAGTGCCCGGGGTGGAGAGACCCAGTACTTC,CSARGGETQYF
TRBV20-1,.,.,TRBJ1-4,TGCAGTGCTAGTATCCATGCAGGGCCCAATGAAAAACTGTTTTTT,CSASIHAGPNEKLFF
TRBV27,.,TRBD2,TRBJ2-6,TGTGCCAGCAGTTTGGCTAGCGGCTCTGGGGCCAACGTCCTGACTTTC,CASSLASGSGANVLTF
TRBV5-1,.,TRBD1,TRBJ2-7,TGCGCCAGCAGGCTAAGGGGGCCTTCCTACGAGCAGTACTTC,CASRLRGPSYEQYF
TRBV6-5,once,.,TRBJ2-5,TGTGCCAGCAGATACTTAGGGGGAGACGAGACCCAGTACTTC,CASRYLGGDETQYF
TRBV19,.,TRBD2,TRBJ2-3,TGTGCCAGTAGGGGACGGCTAGCGGGGCCTAGCACAGATACGCAGTATTTT,CASRGRLAGPSTDTQYF
TRBV13,.,TRBD1,TRBJ2-7,TGTGCCAGCAGGAGACAGGGGGCCCTAGCGGGTGGCTCCTACGAGCAGTACTTC,CASRRQGALAGGSYEQYF
TRBV18,.,TRBD2,TRBJ2-7,TGTGCCAGCTCGAAATGGGTAGGGACTAGCGGGAGTTCCTACGAGCAGTACTTC,CASSKWVGTSGSSYEQYF
TRBV4-1,.,.,TRBJ2-2,TGCGCCAGCAGGGTGGGTGAGGGTCCCGGGGAGCTGTTTTTT,CASRVGEGPGELFF
TRBV28,.,TRBD1,TRBJ2-2,TGTGCCAGCGATAAGACAGGGCTAGGCACCGGGGAGCTGTTTTTT,CASDKTGLGTGELFF
TRBV6-4,.,.,TRBJ2-7,TGTGCCAGCAGTGTTCCCGGGTACGAGCAGTACTTC,CASSVPGYEQYF
TRBV5-5,.,TRBD2,TRBJ2-5,TGTGCCAGCAGCTTAGGACTAGTAAGTCGAGAGACCCAGTACTTC,CASSLGLVSRETQYF
TRBV2,.,TRBD1,TRBJ2-7,TGTGCCAGCAGTCCAGGGGGCACCGAGCAGTACTTC,CASSPGGTEQYF
TRBV7-2,.,.,TRBJ2-7,TGTGCCAGCAGCTTACAGGGCTACGAGCAGTACTTC,CASSLQGYEQYF
TRBV19,.,TRBD2,TRBJ2-2,TGTGCCAGTAGCCGAAGCGGGAGAGGGGCCGGGGAGCTGTTTTTT,CASSRSGRGAGELFF
TRBV24-1,.,.,TRBJ1-3,TGTGCCACAAGGGACTTTGGAAACACCATATATTTT,CATRDFGNTIYF
TRBV3-1/TRBV3-2,.,.,TRBJ2-2,TGTGCCAGCAGCCAACACGGGAACACCGGGGAGCTGTTTTTT,CASSQHGNTGELFF
TRBV18,.,TRBD1,TRBJ1-1,TGTGCCAGCTCACCAGTTTCAGGGGGCGCGAACACTGAAGCTTTCTTT,CASSPVSGGANTEAFF
TRBV18,.,TRBD2,TRBJ2-4,TGTGCCAGCTCACCGTCGGCGGGAGGGGGCAAAAACATTCAGTACTTC,CASSPSAGGGKNIQYF
TRBV7-2,.,.,TRBJ2-7,TGTGCCAGCAGCTTCGCCCAGTCCGAGCAGTACTTC,CASSFAQSEQYF
TRBV7-9,.,TRBD1,TRBJ1-4,TGTGCCAGCAGCTTATTGGGACAGACAGAAAAACTGTTTTTT,CASSLLGQTEKLFF